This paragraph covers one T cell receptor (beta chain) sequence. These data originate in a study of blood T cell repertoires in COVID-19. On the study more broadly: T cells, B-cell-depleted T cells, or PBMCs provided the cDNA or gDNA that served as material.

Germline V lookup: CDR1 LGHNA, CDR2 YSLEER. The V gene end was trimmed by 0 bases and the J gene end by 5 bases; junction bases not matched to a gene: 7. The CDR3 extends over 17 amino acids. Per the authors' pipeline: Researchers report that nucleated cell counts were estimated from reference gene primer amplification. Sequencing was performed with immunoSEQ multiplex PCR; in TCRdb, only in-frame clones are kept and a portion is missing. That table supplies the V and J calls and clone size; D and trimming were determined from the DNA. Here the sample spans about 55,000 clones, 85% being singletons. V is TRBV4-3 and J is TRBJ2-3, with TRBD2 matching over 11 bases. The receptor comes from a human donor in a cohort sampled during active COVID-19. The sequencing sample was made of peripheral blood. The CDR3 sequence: CASSQDLLAGGGDTQYF. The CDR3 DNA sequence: TGCGCCAGCAGCCAAGATCTCCTAGCGGGAGGAGGAGATACGCAGTATTTT.